Below, one TCR beta chain is given with its context. This clonotype qualifies as medium-sized (0.01 to 0.1%) by its frequency, with no count on file. Its antigen is not yet known. The sequencing machine was an Illumina MiSeq. After reprocessing by TCRdb, each CDR3 protein sequence is one entry, and no DNA is given. The table for this sample shows 400 to 450 distinct CDR3 sequences. The ten largest make up about 86% of the sample. As encoded in the germline V gene (reference sequence), CDR1 is SSHAT while CDR2 is FNYEAQ. Taken from cysteine to phenylalanine, the CDR3 has 14 residues. No DNA sequence is on record. This sample stems from a study of diagnostic markers for celiac disease (TCRdb year 2020).

The TCR was taken from a human donor. The sample taken for sequencing was either unsorted cells or a sorted T cell fraction (not recorded which). The chain was built from TRBV7-7 and TRBJ2-3. The CDR3 reads CASSLPRNADTQYF.